This TCR beta chain is drawn from a study of OX40 agonist ivuxolimab in advanced cancers. In the study overall: Patients were dosed with the agonistic anti-OX40 (CD134) antibody ivuxolimab. Therapy given before enrollment (anti-PD-1, anti-PD-L1 or anti-CTLA-4) was allowed, and around 44% had some. Ivuxolimab doses were 0.01, 0.1, 0.3, 1.5, 3 or 10 mg/kg every 2 weeks.

Assay used: immunoSEQ multiplex PCR; TCRdb lists only in-frame clones, some missing. Among 95,000 to 150,000 clones listed, around 95% were seen once. The V and J ends lost 6 bases and 1 base, in that order; junction bases with no gene match: 14. The germline V gene has CDR1 SEHNR and CDR2 FQNEAQ (reference sequence). CDR3 length: 17 amino acids. Here the sequenced sample was CD4+ or CD8+ T cells sorted from blood, taken in a trial of the OX40 agonist ivuxolimab. The sequence was obtained from an adult with an advanced solid tumor such as melanoma, head and neck, liver or kidney cancer. The rearrangement joins TRBV7-9 to TRBJ2-5; 7 bases map to TRBD2. CDR3 sequence (DNA): TGTGCCAGCAGACCACCTGTGGGAGGGGCGAGCCAAGAGACCCAGTACTTC. Its translation: CASRPPVGGASQETQYF.